This TCR beta chain was obtained from a study of T cells in localized non-small cell lung cancer. Produced via immunoSEQ multiplex PCR; TCRdb's table is partial and in-frame only. This table has some 3,600 clones, 20% to 30% appearing once. By sample fraction, this clone is medium-sized. This CDR3 is 17 amino acids long. V was pared by 0 bases and J by 6 bases, with 19 bases between. Germline V gene sequence: CDR1 SGDLS, CDR2 YYNGEE. Source: lung tumor tissue, taken before any cancer treatment. The clonotype comes from a man between 40 and 70 years old with stage II lung adenocarcinoma. The chain recombines TRBV9 with TRBJ1-5; D may be TRBD1 (5 bases). The CDR3 coding sequence is TGTGCCAGCAGCGTAGGAGCAGGGCCCTGGCCGGGTCAGCCCCAGCATTTT. Protein sequence: CASSVGAGPWPGQPQHF. The whole variable domain, filled in from reference TRBV9 and TRBJ1-5, reads DSGVTQTPKHLITATGQRVTLRCSPRSGDLSVYWYQQSLDQGLQFLIQYYNGEERAKGNILERFSAQQFPDLHSELNLSSLELGDSALYFCASSVGAGPWPGQPQHFGDGTRLSIL.